This is a list of T cell receptor beta chains from one sample in a study of blood T cell repertoires in COVID-19. The protocol was immunoSEQ multiplex PCR, while the TCRdb copy is restricted to in-frame clones and leaves out a portion. In the table there are 150,000 to 200,000 clones, 90% of which are singletons. The source material was peripheral blood. These TCRs come from a man in his sixties with active or convalescent COVID-19. Both conserved end residues are trimmed from each CDR3.

cdr3_length | j_call | v_call | cdr3_aa
11 | TRBJ1-1 | TRBV19 | ASSTRGYTEAF
14 | TRBJ1-2 | TRBV11-2 | ASSLDPRQGADGYT
13 | TRBJ2-7 | TRBV6-5 | ATNSRVSSSYEQY
14 | TRBJ2-3 | TRBV6-4 | ASSPLFRERTDTQY
12 | TRBJ2-5 | TRBV6-5 | ASSPGLAGETQY
12 | TRBJ2-7 | TRBV6-1 | ASSELEGSYEQY
14 | TRBJ2-7 | TRBV18 | ASSLLTGTGSYEQY
11 | TRBJ1-1 | TRBV19 | ASSIQGAGEAF
9 | TRBJ2-3 | TRBV20-1 | SVRVSDTQY
12 | TRBJ1-1 | TRBV19 | ASSPFGPVTEAF
13 | TRBJ2-5 | TRBV18 | ASSPETGGQETQY
12 | TRBJ2-3 | TRBV11-3 | ASSPRRFTDTQY
11 | TRBJ2-7 | TRBV12-3/TRBV12-4 | ASSLGRGYEQY
13 | TRBJ2-2 | TRBV5-4 | ASSHGQGNTGELF
14 | TRBJ2-5 | TRBV7-7 | ASSLDRLAGGSTQY
14 | TRBJ1-3 | TRBV5-1 | ASSPGGPSSGNTIY